Below are 23 T cell receptor beta chains sequenced from a single sample in a study of blood T cell repertoires in COVID-19 (TCRdb year 2020). The library was generated by the immunoSEQ multiplex PCR assay. TCRdb provides this immuneACCESS table in a form limited to in-frame rearrangements. Some clones are lacking; in checked studies, under half of them reflect an unresolved V gene, and why the rest are absent is not known. The sample table shows fewer than 200,000 clones, and approximately 80% are seen once. The ten largest clones represent approximately 7.6% of the sample. Sequenced sample: peripheral blood. The receptors stem from a woman older than 75 with COVID-19, enrolled during active disease.

This sequence joins TRBV6-1 and TRBJ2-5, with a weak D call TRBD1 (5 bases). The CDR3 runs to 15 residues. Between the trimmed V and J ends, which lost 2 bases and 2 bases, there was a span of 12 bases. Germline V gene sequence: CDR1 MNHNS, CDR2 SASEGT. The CDR3 DNA follows: TGTGCCAGCAGTGAACAGGGCCCCCCACAAGAGACCCAGTACTTC. Translation gives CASSEQGPPQETQYF.

The chain employs TRBV5-1 and TRBJ2-3; the D gene is possibly TRBD1 (5 bases). This CDR3 contains 12 residues. Trimming stripped 6 bases from V and 4 bases from J, with 9 bases between. Germline values: CDR1 SGHRS, CDR2 YFSETQ. The CDR3 region is CASNQGPDTQYF. CDR3 sequence (DNA): TGCGCCAGCAACCAGGGTCCAGATACGCAGTATTTT.

The chain uses TRBV12-3 or TRBV12-4 and TRBJ2-4; 7 nucleotides match TRBD2. The CDR3 extends over 10 amino acids. J was trimmed by 8 bases and V by 8 bases; bases with no gene match: 0. For the CDR3, the DNA is TGTGCCAGCGGGGGGGACATTCAGTACTTC. Amino acid sequence: CASGGDIQYF.

V gene TRBV24-1 combines with J gene TRBJ1-5; TRBD1 matches 7 bases. The CDR3 is made up of 12 amino acids. The germline V gene has CDR1 KGHDR and CDR2 SFDVKD. With V trimmed by 11 bases and J by 7 bases, 7 bases remained unmatched. CDR3 residues: CASATGSQPQHF. The DNA of the CDR3 is TGTGCCAGCGCGACAGGGAGCCAGCCCCAGCATTTT.

The rearrangement links TRBV6-5 to TRBJ1-1; D remains ambiguous. Between the trimmed V and J ends, which lost 2 bases and 0 bases, there was a span of 4 bases. CDR1 and CDR2 (germline): MNHEY, SVGAGI. The CDR3 loop spans 13 amino acids. The DNA of the CDR3 is TGTGCCAGCAGTTACGAGATGAACACTGAAGCTTTCTTT. Its protein is CASSYEMNTEAFF.

This clone was observed a few times. The V and J genes are TRBV4-1 and TRBJ1-5; D is unresolved. V was shortened by 2 bases and J by 5 bases, with 7 bases between the two germline ends. The germline CDR1 and CDR2 sequences are MGHRA and YSYEKL. The CDR3 extends over 13 amino acids. The CDR3: CASSQLEDQPQHF. For the CDR3, the DNA is TGCGCCAGCAGCCAACTAGAAGATCAGCCCCAGCATTTT.

In its sample, this clone was seen a few times. V is TRBV3-1 (or the pseudogene TRBV3-2) and J is TRBJ2-7, with D possibly being TRBD2 (7 bases). V was shortened by 10 bases and J by 2 bases, with 12 bases between the two germline ends. CDR3 length equals 12 residues. Germline V gives CDR1 LGHDT, CDR2 YNNKEL (reference sequence). The CDR3 reads CATEGGAYEQYF. As DNA, the CDR3 is TGTGCCACCGAAGGGGGGGCCTACGAGCAGTACTTC.

V and J are TRBV7-9 and TRBJ1-5; the D gene is possibly TRBD1 (6 bases). Germline CDR1 and CDR2: SEHNR and FQNEAQ (reference sequence). The V gene lost 5 bases and the J gene lost 5 bases, with 7 bases spanning the gap. There are 12 residues in the CDR3. CDR3 in amino acids: CASSRTDQPQHF. In DNA form, the CDR3 reads TGTGCCAGCAGCCGGACAGATCAGCCCCAGCATTTT.

This chain links TRBV9 with TRBJ2-1; D possibly corresponds to TRBD1 (6 bases). There are 15 residues in the CDR3. Germline values: CDR1 SGDLS, CDR2 YYNGEE. The V and J ends lost 2 bases and 3 bases respectively, with 12 bases between them. CDR3: CASSVQGGDYNEQFF. The CDR3 DNA sequence: TGTGCCAGCAGCGTCCAAGGGGGTGACTACAATGAGCAGTTCTTC.

The V and J genes are TRBV7-3 and TRBJ2-6, with TRBD1 identical over 8 bases. V was pared by 5 bases and J by 4 bases, with 7 bases of the junction left unmatched. CDR1 SGHTA and CDR2 FQGTGA come from the germline V gene. There are 16 residues in the CDR3. The CDR3 region is CASSPDRARGANVLTF. CDR3 in DNA: TGTGCCAGCAGCCCGGACAGGGCGAGGGGGGCCAACGTCCTGACTTTC.

This clone came up once. This chain joins TRBV2 and TRBJ1-2; 9 nucleotides match TRBD1. From germline, CDR1 is SNHLY and CDR2 FYNNEI. CDR3 size: 14 residues. V trimming: 0 bases; J trimming: 6 bases; junction bases outside the gene matches: 2. The CDR3: CASSEAGQGDGYTF. Written as DNA, the CDR3 is TGTGCCAGCAGTGAAGCGGGACAGGGAGATGGCTACACCTTC.

This clone was detected only a few times. The chain carries TRBV28 and TRBJ2-1; perhaps TRBD1 as D (5 bases). V shed 4 bases and J shed 8 bases, with 12 bases lying between them. CDR1 and CDR2 from the germline V gene are MDHEN and SYDVKM. The CDR3 has 13 amino acids. Written as DNA, the CDR3 is TGTGCCAGCAGTTCCTCCGGCAGGGATGAGCAGTTCTTC. Translation: CASSSSGRDEQFF.

The chain has TRBV10-3 and TRBJ1-1; TRBD1 matches 7 bases. The CDR3 has 13 residues. Germline assignment: CDR1 ENHRY and CDR2 SYGVKD. V lost 5 bases to trimming and J lost 0 bases; unmatched junction nucleotides: 0. The CDR3 sequence: CAISRGLNTEAFF. The CDR3 DNA follows: TGTGCCATCAGTAGGGGGCTGAACACTGAAGCTTTCTTT.

The chain carries TRBV20-1 and TRBJ1-2; 9 nucleotides line up with TRBD1. Germline V gene lookup returns CDR1 DFQATT and CDR2 SNEGSKA (reference sequence). CDR3 length: 11 amino acids. The CDR3 loop reads CSVRTGVSYTF. CDR3 in DNA: TGCAGCGTAAGGACAGGGGTTAGCTACACCTTC.

The chain employs TRBV28 and TRBJ2-5; TRBD1 matches 7 bases. From germline, CDR1 is MDHEN and CDR2 SYDVKM. V shed 8 bases, J shed 1 base, and the junction held 4 bases outside the gene matches. This CDR3 has 13 residues. CDR3 residues: CASLDRLQETQYF. CDR3 sequence (DNA): TGTGCCAGCTTGGACAGGCTCCAAGAGACCCAGTACTTC.

The V gene is TRBV15, the J gene TRBJ2-7; D remains ambiguous. There are 14 residues in the CDR3. Trimming shortened V by 0 bases and J by 3 bases, and 9 bases separated the two germline ends. Per the germline V gene, CDR1 is LNHNV and CDR2 is YYDKDF (reference sequence). In DNA form, the CDR3 reads TGTGCCACCAGCAGAGATCCCTCGGGCTACGAGCAGTACTTC. Translation: CATSRDPSGYEQYF. The whole variable domain, filled in from reference TRBV15 and TRBJ2-7, reads DAMVIQNPRYQVTQFGKPVTLSCSQTLNHNVMYWYQQKSSQAPKLLFHYYDKDFNNEADTPDNFQSRRPNTSFCFLDIRSPGLGDTAMYLCATSRDPSGYEQYFGPGTRLTVT.

The chain uses TRBV6-1 and TRBJ1-5, with D uncertain. The CDR3 extends over 12 amino acids. V was pared by 1 base and J by 6 bases, with 4 bases between. The germline gives CDR1 MNHNS, CDR2 SASEGT. As DNA, the CDR3 is TGTGCCAGCAGTGAAGTCGGTCAGCCCCAGCATTTT. As protein: CASSEVGQPQHF.

The chain employs TRBV5-5 and TRBJ1-2; 10 bases fit TRBD1. CDR1 is SGHKS, CDR2 YYEKEE, per germline (reference sequence). Trimming cost V 4 bases and J 3 bases; bases outside gene matches: 6. This CDR3 contains 15 residues. The CDR3 loop is CASSRTGTGDYGYTF. DNA of the CDR3: TGTGCCAGCAGCCGAACTGGGACAGGGGACTATGGCTACACCTTC.

DNA for the CDR3: TGTGCCAGCAGTTACGGCAGGGATGGCTACACCTTC. Encoded protein: CASSYGRDGYTF. The V gene is TRBV6-5, the J gene TRBJ1-2; the D gene is possibly TRBD1 (5 bases). Trimming took 2 bases from V and 6 from J, leaving 7 bases between them. The germline gives CDR1 MNHEY, CDR2 SVGAGI. The CDR3 totals 12 residues.

V and J are TRBV18 and TRBJ1-5, with 9 bases fitting TRBD1. Germline CDR1 and CDR2: KGHSH and LQKENI. Trimming cost V 5 bases and J 5 bases; bases outside gene matches: 7. The CDR3 totals 15 residues. The CDR3 is CASSRGQGTDQPQHF. The CDR3 DNA sequence: TGTGCCAGCTCAAGGGGACAGGGTACCGATCAGCCCCAGCATTTT.

DNA for the CDR3: TGTGCCAGCAGCCAACCCCACGTAGCGGGTGAGCAGTTCTTC. It specifies CASSQPHVAGEQFF. This chain joins TRBV3-1 (or the pseudogene TRBV3-2) and TRBJ2-1; 7 nucleotides match TRBD2. V shed 2 bases and J 9 bases; nucleotides not matched to a gene: 7. The germline V gene encodes CDR1 LGHDT and CDR2 YNNKEL (reference sequence). This CDR3 region has 14 residues.

This rearrangement joins TRBV19 to TRBJ1-2; TRBD1 agrees at 8 bases. Unmatched junction bases numbered 7, after V lost 8 bases and J lost 5 bases. The germline V gene encodes CDR1 LNHDA and CDR2 SQIVND (reference sequence). The length of the CDR3 is 13 residues. Here the CDR3 DNA reads TGTGCCAGTTCACCGGGACAGGTTTATGGCTACACCTTC. Translating it yields CASSPGQVYGYTF. Complete variable domain (other parts from reference TRBV19 and TRBJ1-2): DGGITQSPKYLFRKEGQNVTLSCEQNLNHDAMYWYRQDPGQGLRLIYYSQIVNDFQKGDIAEGYSVSREKKESFPLTVTSAQKNPTAFYLCASSPGQVYGYTFGSGTRLTVV.

This clone was observed many times. The chain recombines TRBV5-1 with TRBJ2-5; D gene ambiguous. Germline loops: CDR1 SGHRS, CDR2 YFSETQ. The CDR3 extends over 13 amino acids. V was shortened by 2 bases and J by 1 base, with 6 bases between the two germline ends. CDR3 sequence reads: CASSFESQETQYF. As DNA, the CDR3 is TGCGCCAGCAGCTTCGAGTCCCAAGAGACCCAGTACTTC.